The 17 T cell receptor beta chains below come from one sample, sequenced in a study of shared T cell receptors in the human thymus. The method was immunoSEQ multiplex PCR; TCRdb's version includes in-frame clones alone and lacks a portion of them. The data show roughly 710,000 clones, with approximately 85% seen just once and roughly 0.01% held by the top ten. Another study also made use of these data, one on human thymus T cells.

Material for sequencing was thymocytes. The receptors originated from a girl less than two years old with a congenital heart defect.

The chain uses TRBV12-5 and TRBJ1-1; possibly TRBD1 for D (5 bases). This CDR3 comprises 15 residues. With 5 bases removed from V and 4 bases from J, the gap between germline ends came to 17 bases. Germline CDR1 reads LGHNT; CDR2 reads FRNRAP. The CDR3 DNA is TGTGCTAGTGGTCGGTACCGTGGGGGGGGCACTGAAGCTTTCTTT. Amino acid sequence: CASGRYRGGGTEAFF.

This chain links TRBV5-1 with TRBJ1-5; D gene unclear. Looked up from germline, CDR1 is SGHRS and CDR2 is YFSETQ. V lost 3 bases, J lost 5 bases, and 9 bases lay in between. The CDR3 runs to 13 residues. The CDR3: CASSWRYDQPQHF. For the CDR3, the DNA is TGCGCCAGCAGCTGGCGGTATGATCAGCCCCAGCATTTT.

This chain connects TRBV2 to TRBJ1-4; the D gene is possibly TRBD1 (5 bases). CDR3 length: 16 residues. Per germline, CDR1 SNHLY and CDR2 FYNNEI. Trimming removed 7 bases at V and 4 bases at J, with 19 bases between. CDR3 amino acids: CASTTSEGRVNEKLFF. CDR3 coding DNA: TGTGCCAGCACCACCTCGGAGGGCAGGGTTAATGAAAAACTGTTTTTT.

The chain joins TRBV7-6 to TRBJ1-1, with 10 bases identical to TRBD1. V lost 6 bases, J lost 5 bases, and 9 bases stayed unmatched. The germline V gene has CDR1 SGHVS and CDR2 FNYEAQ. The CDR3 contains 15 residues. CDR3 protein: CASSSGQGKFTEAFF. CDR3 sequence (DNA): TGTGCCAGCAGTTCGGGACAGGGGAAATTTACTGAAGCTTTCTTT.

The rearrangement joins TRBV6-5 to TRBJ1-6; 8 nucleotides match TRBD1. The CDR3 loop spans 14 amino acids. Trimming took 5 bases from V and 4 from J; bases not matched to a gene: 1. The germline V gene has CDR1 MNHEY and CDR2 SVGAGI. The CDR3 spells CASSRQGYNSPLHF. CDR3 bases: TGTGCCAGCAGTCGACAGGGGTATAATTCACCCCTCCACTTT.

The chain carries TRBV11-2 and TRBJ1-1; unclear D gene. The CDR3 extends over 13 amino acids. Germline CDR1 and CDR2: SGHAT and FQNNGV. V was clipped by 5 bases and J by 5 bases, with 12 bases between them. The CDR3 region is CASSPFGVTEAFF. For the CDR3, the DNA is TGTGCCAGCAGCCCATTCGGGGTTACTGAAGCTTTCTTT. The full variable domain, with the rest looked up from reference TRBV11-2 and TRBJ1-1, is EAGVAQSPRYKIIEKRQSVAFWCNPISGHATLYWYQQILGQGPKLLIQFQNNGVVDDSQLPKDRFSAERLKGVDSTLKIQPAKLEDSAVYLCASSPFGVTEAFFGQGTRLTVV.

CDR3 loop: CASSPSGSSNQPQHF. The CDR3 DNA reads TGTGCCAGCTCACCGAGCGGGTCAAGCAATCAGCCCCAGCATTTT. The rearrangement links TRBV18 to TRBJ1-5; D unclear. V was pared by 3 bases and J by 1 base, with 10 bases between. CDR3 length equals 15 residues. Germline assignment: CDR1 KGHSH and CDR2 LQKENI.

This chain uses TRBV5-8 with TRBJ1-2; 7 bases are a match to TRBD1. V shed 4 bases and J 6 bases; nucleotides not matched to a gene: 18. Per the germline V gene, CDR1 is SGHTS and CDR2 is YDEGEE. The CDR3 spans 17 residues. The CDR3 sequence: CASSLLVNDRANHGYTF. The CDR3 DNA reads TGTGCCAGCAGCCTTTTGGTTAATGACAGGGCTAATCATGGCTACACCTTC.

This sequence joins TRBV10-3 and TRBJ1-6; D gene ambiguous. The CDR3 runs 16 residues. Trimming pared 6 bases from V and 0 bases from J, leaving 12 bases between. Germline V gene lookup returns CDR1 ENHRY and CDR2 SYGVKD. The CDR3 DNA reads as TGTGCCATCAGGGCCGAATTTCTCTCCTATAATTCACCCCTCCACTTT. It specifies CAIRAEFLSYNSPLHF.

The chain's CDR3 is CASSQARRSYGYTF. The CDR3 bases are TGTGCCAGCAGCCAAGCTCGCAGGTCCTATGGCTACACCTTC. This chain joins TRBV4-2 and TRBJ1-2; unclear D gene. This CDR3 has 14 residues. The germline gives CDR1 LGHNA, CDR2 YNFKEQ. The V end lost 1 base, the J end lost 4 bases, and 10 bases lay between the germline ends.

The V gene is TRBV5-1, the J gene TRBJ2-3; TRBD2 aligns across 11 bases. The J segment lost 0 bases and the V segment lost 3 bases, leaving 3 bases of the junction unmatched. This CDR3 is built from 16 residues. The germline CDR1 and CDR2 sequences are SGHRS and YFSETQ. As DNA, the CDR3 is TGCGCCAGCAGCTATGGACTAGCGGGTAGCACAGATACGCAGTATTTT. This codes for CASSYGLAGSTDTQYF.

The chain is built from TRBV14 and TRBJ2-7, with 9 bases aligning to TRBD1. CDR3 length equals 16 residues. Trimming cost V 1 base and J 2 bases; bases outside gene matches: 6. Germline V gives CDR1 SGHDN, CDR2 FVKESK. CDR3 nucleotides: TGTGCCAGCAGCCAAGTGTCCGGGACAGGGACCTACGAGCAGTACTTC. Protein: CASSQVSGTGTYEQYF.

This clone has just a few counts. The J gene is TRBJ2-5, the V gene TRBV19; possible D gene TRBD2, 6 bases. The CDR3 has 13 residues. V dropped 5 bases and J dropped 5 bases, with 12 bases sitting between them. The germline V gene has CDR1 LNHDA and CDR2 SQIVND (reference sequence). The DNA for the CDR3 is TGTGCCAGTAGTTTGGCGGGGTTTGAGACCCAGTACTTC. Residues: CASSLAGFETQYF.

The chain combines TRBV27 with TRBJ2-1, with TRBD2 identical over 7 bases. The V and J ends lost 7 bases and 1 base, in that order; junction bases with no gene match: 1. There are 13 residues in the CDR3. Germline-derived CDR1 and CDR2 are MNHEY and SMNVEV (reference sequence). In DNA, the CDR3 is TGTGCCAGCACGGGGGGATCCTACAATGAGCAGTTCTTC. This codes for CASTGGSYNEQFF.

The J gene is TRBJ2-1, the V gene TRBV10-3, with a tentative D call TRBD1 (6 bases). This CDR3 has 13 amino acids. The V gene's germline CDR1 is ENHRY and CDR2 SYGVKD. The V end was cut by 7 bases, the J end by 3 bases, with 10 bases between. CDR3 sequence: CAITQQGYNEQFF. CDR3 DNA sequence: TGTGCCATCACCCAACAGGGCTACAATGAGCAGTTCTTC.

The chain employs TRBV5-6 and TRBJ1-2; 8 bases are shared with TRBD1. The CDR3 contains 16 residues. The V segment lost 2 bases and the J segment 4 bases; nucleotides outside the gene matches: 10. CDR1 and CDR2 from the germline V gene are SGHDT and YYEEEE. The CDR3 is CASSLWWTGNLYGYTF. CDR3 bases: TGTGCCAGCAGCTTATGGTGGACAGGGAACCTCTATGGCTACACCTTC.

The rearrangement joins TRBV11-2 to TRBJ2-1, with TRBD2 matching over 11 bases. The germline V gene encodes CDR1 SGHAT and CDR2 FQNNGV. The CDR3 loop spans 17 amino acids. The junction had 9 bases not matched to a gene; V was cut back by 5 bases and J by 3 bases. CDR3 in amino acids: CASSPTLAGGLYNEQFF. CDR3 DNA sequence: TGTGCCAGCAGCCCCACTTTAGCGGGGGGGCTCTACAATGAGCAGTTCTTC.